This TCR beta chain was observed in a study of T cell changes during pregnancy in multiple sclerosis. Repertoires were generated with immunoSEQ multiplex PCR, while TCRdb's copy carries only in-frame clones and drops some. The sample lists fewer than 13,000 clones, approximately 83% occurring once. The CDR3 length is 18 residues. Per the germline V gene, CDR1 is SEHNR and CDR2 is FQNEAQ (reference sequence). The J segment lost 5 bases and the V segment lost 4 bases, leaving 11 bases of the junction unmatched. V gene TRBV7-9 combines with J gene TRBJ2-1, with TRBD2 matching over 13 bases. This sample comprised CD8+ T cells from peripheral blood mononuclear cells, obtained in the third trimester of pregnancy. This TCR came from a female donor in good health, enrolled as a control in a pregnancy study. In nucleotides, the CDR3 is TGTGCCAGCAGCTCCGAACTAGCGGGAGGGGGGAGGAACAATGAGCAGTTCTTC. As protein: CASSSELAGGGRNNEQFF.